This T cell receptor beta chain emerged from a study of T cell responses to AZD1222 COVID-19 vaccine. This CDR3 is 14 amino acids long. The V gene lost 5 bases and the J gene lost 2 bases, with 12 bases spanning the gap. CDR1 and CDR2 (germline): SNHLY, FYNNEI. Study results and caveats: Females made up more of the donors, who were largely white British, and clonal diversity may have come out too low.

Some clones are missing from TCRdb's copy, which holds only in-frame ones; the method was immunoSEQ multiplex PCR. The sample records about 94,000 clones, roughly 84% being singletons. Worth noting for this clone: Its cognate antigen is unknown.

Sample: peripheral blood, taken on day 0 of AZD1222 vaccination. V usage is TRBV2 and J usage is TRBJ1-1; weak D call: TRBD1 (5 bases). This TCR was recovered from an adult in good health. The CDR3 spells CASSSGRVNTEAFF. CDR3 coding DNA: TGTGCCAGCAGTTCAGGGAGGGTAAACACTGAAGCTTTCTTT.